Listed below are T cell receptor beta chains from one sample, sequenced in a study of CD8 T cells in ankylosing spondylitis. TCRdb processed the 5' RACE reads anew with MiXCR; each CDR3 protein has one entry. The sample yields some 200,000 distinct CDR3 sequences, 18% seen once. The specimen was blood, either unsorted or a sorted T cell fraction (not recorded which). These receptors were collected from a male donor aged 5-30 years with ankylosing spondylitis or in good health (not recorded which). CDR3s include the opening cysteine and the closing phenylalanine or tryptophan. Fields, in order: D gene, clone size, V gene, J gene, CDR3 DNA, CDR3 protein. The D gene is left open where the match is weak. Not all rows give a size; the values are once, few, many and, for expanded clones, a class.

>-|many|TRBV7-6|TRBJ2-3
TGTGCCAGCAGCTTAGCTTTAGGGGGGTCAGATACGCAGTATTTT
CASSLALGGSDTQYF
>-|many|TRBV12-3/TRBV12-4|TRBJ2-2
TGTGCCACAGGGACGGAAGCTTTTACCGGGGAGCTGTTTTTT
CATGTEAFTGELFF
>TRBD2|many|TRBV20-1|TRBJ2-3
TGCAGTGCTAGAGTTATAGCGGGAGCTAGCACAGATACGCAGTATTTT
CSARVIAGASTDTQYF
>-|many|TRBV7-7|TRBJ1-1
TGTGCCAGCAGCTTAGGCACAGGCACTGAAGCTTTCTTT
CASSLGTGTEAFF
>TRBD1|many|TRBV24-1|TRBJ1-2
TGTGCCACCAGTGACCCCGGACAGGGCTATGGCTACACCTTC
CATSDPGQGYGYTF
>-|-|TRBV15|TRBJ2-5
TGTGCCACCAGCCGGCAGGGGTCGGTAGAGACCCAGTACTTC
CATSRQGSVETQYF
>-|few|TRBV20-1|TRBJ2-1
TGCAGTGCTAGAGATGCTAGTAGGGACATTGAGGACAATGAGCAGTTCTTC
CSARDASRDIEDNEQFF
>TRBD2|many|TRBV24-1|TRBJ2-5
TGTGCCACCAGTGGCCCCGGACTAGCGGGAGAAGAGACCCAGTACTTC
CATSGPGLAGEETQYF
>TRBD2|few|TRBV28|TRBJ2-1
TGTGCCAGCAGTGCTCTAGCGGGAGGATCCAATGAGCAGTTCTTC
CASSALAGGSNEQFF
>TRBD1|many|TRBV5-5|TRBJ2-5
TGTGCCAGCAGCTTGGAGACAGGGGTTGAGACCCAGTACTTC
CASSLETGVETQYF
>TRBD1|-|TRBV29-1|TRBJ2-7
TGCAGCTTCCGGGACAGCACCTCCTACGAGCAGTACTTC
CSFRDSTSYEQYF
>-|-|TRBV29-1|TRBJ2-3
TGCAGCGTTGGTCAGCTTCTAGCTACAGATACGCAGTATTTT
CSVGQLLATDTQYF
>TRBD2|-|TRBV29-1|TRBJ2-1
TGCAGCGTTTACCCGGGGAGGGATTCCTACAATGAGCAGTTCTTC
CSVYPGRDSYNEQFF
>TRBD2|many|TRBV5-1|TRBJ2-3
TGCGCCAGCAGCTTGGAGAGCGGGATCACAGATACGCAGTATTTT
CASSLESGITDTQYF
>-|-|TRBV6-6|TRBJ1-1
TGTGCCAGCAGCCGCAGCACTGAAGCTTTCTTT
CASSRSTEAFF
>-|many|TRBV6-6|TRBJ2-1
TGTGCCAGCAGATTATTGGATGAGCAGTTCTTC
CASRLLDEQFF
>TRBD2|few|TRBV20-1|TRBJ2-1
TGCAGTGCTAATGTTCGGCTAGCGGACAATGAGCAGTTCTTC
CSANVRLADNEQFF
>TRBD1|many|TRBV5-5|TRBJ1-1
TGTGCCAGCAGCGTACAGGGGGGGAACACTGAAGCTTTCTTT
CASSVQGGNTEAFF
>TRBD2|many|TRBV6-6|TRBJ2-5
TGTGCCAGCAGTTACTCTGAACTAGCGGGTGGGGTGACCCAGTACTTC
CASSYSELAGGVTQYF
>-|-|TRBV29-1|TRBJ2-1
TGCAGCGGTGAGGGGAGAGGGTCCTACAATGAGCAGTTCTTC
CSGEGRGSYNEQFF
>-|many|TRBV5-1|TRBJ1-6
TGCGCCAGCAGTCATGGGACCGGTAATAATTCACCCCTCCACTTT
CASSHGTGNNSPLHF
>-|many|TRBV24-1|TRBJ2-1
TGTGCCACCAGTGAGGGGGCCAGGTTGTACAATGAGCAGTTCTTC
CATSEGARLYNEQFF
>TRBD1|-|TRBV5-4|TRBJ2-3
TGTGCCAGCAGCAACGGGGACAGGGGGGTGGGAGATACGCAGTATTTT
CASSNGDRGVGDTQYF
>-|many|TRBV4-2|TRBJ2-7
TGTGCCAGCAGCCAAGGGGACGGGAGACAATCAGGCGAGCAGTACTTC
CASSQGDGRQSGEQYF
>-|many|TRBV12-3/TRBV12-4|TRBJ1-1
TGTGCCAGCGCCGGGGGGCGCGGGTACACTGAAGCTTTCTTT
CASAGGRGYTEAFF
>-|many|TRBV7-9|TRBJ2-6
TGTGCCAGCAGCTTTAGCTCCTACAGGCCCCTCTCTGGGGCCAACGTCCTGACTTTC
CASSFSSYRPLSGANVLTF
>TRBD2|many|TRBV6-5|TRBJ2-7
TGTGCCAGCAGTTACTCGGCGGGAGGGCTTTACGAGCAGTACTTC
CASSYSAGGLYEQYF
>-|many|TRBV15|TRBJ2-1
TGTGCCACCAGCAGAGATGGAACGGAGGGGGGATACTACAATGAGCAGTTCTTC
CATSRDGTEGGYYNEQFF
>TRBD2|many|TRBV29-1|TRBJ2-1
TGCAGCGGAACCCTAGCGGCAACCTACAATGAGCAGTTCTTC
CSGTLAATYNEQFF
>-|many|TRBV5-1|TRBJ2-3
TGCGCCAGCAGCTTGTGGGGGGTACCCACAGATACGCAGTATTTT
CASSLWGVPTDTQYF
>-|many|TRBV4-3|TRBJ1-1
TGCGCCAGCAGCCAAGAGGGTGGCAGGGTTGGCGCTTTCTTT
CASSQEGGRVGAFF